This T cell receptor beta chain was retrieved from a study of response to subunit inactivated influenza vaccine (dated by TCRdb to between 2018 and 2020). Regarding the research as a whole: To follow how T cells responded to a trivalent subunit inactivated influenza vaccine, the researchers relied on deep quantitative profiling of the T cell receptor repertoire. General conclusions and limits of the study: It was suggested by the authors that each seasonal influenza vaccination may recruit only a limited number of new T cells.

This clonotype has a handful of counts. Its cognate antigen has yet to be identified. No base quality information exists; no much larger clone differs at one position. Libraries were built with RT-PCR. This sample was sequenced with an Illumina HiSeq 2500. TCRdb itself trimmed the public reads at Q25 with fastp, ran MiXCR and retained productive beta chains. Each record represents a unique CDR3 protein, reported with the most common genes and DNA among its rows. This sample lists 500,000 or so distinct CDR3 sequences; approximately 15% were detected once. 2.5% to 3.5% of the sample comes from the top ten. V is shortened by 3 bases, J by 4 bases, and the region joining them spans 13 bases. The germline V gene provides CDR1 SGDLS and CDR2 YYNGEE. The CDR3 holds 15 amino acids from the cysteine to the phenylalanine. The kept DNA is CDR3 alone, 45 bases in frame from the first base.

The TCR originated in a man aged 50-75 years who received an inactivated influenza vaccine. Donor details come from another sample of the same person, matched by shared clones. This specimen consisted of CD4+ T cells sorted from PBMCs, obtained about 23 months after vaccination. The receptor chain draws on TRBV9 and TRBJ2-2; TRBD2 might be the D gene, on 7 matching bases. The nucleotide sequence reads as follows: TGTGCCAGCAGCGGCTTCGGGGGGCCCACCGGGGAGCTGTTTTTT. It encodes CASSGFGGPTGELFF.